Below, 15 T cell receptor beta chains from the same sample are listed, as sequenced in a study of response to subunit inactivated influenza vaccine. TCRdb analysed the RT-PCR reads with MiXCR anew, one entry per CDR3 protein. The sample lists more than 450,000 distinct CDR3 sequences; around 11% were seen once. These same data were also listed under a study on T cells expressing NK-cell markers. From that study: Libraries used 5'RACE template switching adding universal primer site and UMIs.

The sequenced sample was PBMCs from blood, obtained on the day of vaccination. All receptors derive from a middle-aged man who received an inactivated influenza vaccine.

This clonotype occurred a few times. The chain recombines TRBV13 with TRBJ2-1; no definite D call. CDR1 is PRHDT, CDR2 FYEKMQ, per germline (reference sequence). The CDR3 runs to 13 residues. The V gene lost 5 bases and the J gene lost 7 bases, with 12 bases spanning the gap. DNA of the CDR3: TGTGCCAGCAGCCAAATAAGTGGGAATGAGCAGTTCTTC. Translation gives CASSQISGNEQFF.

This clonotype was recorded many times. The chain joins TRBV6-5 to TRBJ2-7; D gene unclear. Germline V gene sequence: CDR1 MNHEY, CDR2 SVGAGI. V was trimmed by 0 bases and J by 0 bases, leaving 12 bases between them. The CDR3 length is 16 residues. This CDR3 is CASSYSSFTISYEQYF. DNA for the CDR3: TGTGCCAGCAGTTACTCCTCATTCACCATCTCCTACGAGCAGTACTTC.

This clonotype showed up just a few times. The chain joins TRBV11-2 to TRBJ2-2; D unresolved. Trimming pared 7 bases from V and 0 bases from J, leaving 12 bases between. The length of the CDR3 is 15 residues. CDR1 and CDR2 from the germline V gene are SGHAT and FQNNGV. CDR3 nucleotides: TGTGCCAGCAACCACATAGTTTCGAACACCGGGGAGCTGTTTTTT. It specifies CASNHIVSNTGELFF.

The rearrangement links TRBV5-5 to TRBJ2-1, with 9 bases identical to TRBD1. The CDR3 totals 15 residues. The germline V gene has CDR1 SGHKS and CDR2 YYEKEE (reference sequence). Trimming took 3 bases from V and 6 from J; bases not matched to a gene: 7. The CDR3 is CASSSLTGGGNEQFF. The CDR3 DNA reads as TGTGCCAGCAGCTCTCTGACAGGGGGAGGCAATGAGCAGTTCTTC.

The genes are TRBV20-1 and TRBJ2-1; 10 bases are a match to TRBD2. The CDR3 spans 17 residues. Germline V CDR1 and CDR2: DFQATT, SNEGSKA (reference sequence). V shed 0 bases, J shed 1 base, and the junction held 6 bases outside the gene matches. The CDR3 protein is CSARDSAGGQSYNEQFF. The CDR3, as DNA: TGCAGTGCTAGAGATTCAGCGGGAGGGCAATCCTACAATGAGCAGTTCTTC.

The chain is built from TRBV29-1 and TRBJ2-3, with 9 bases that match TRBD2. Germline trimming cut 4 bases from V and 4 bases from J; bases unmatched to any gene: 6. Germline V lookup: CDR1 SQVTM, CDR2 ANQGSEA. The CDR3 runs 14 residues. The CDR3 sequence is CSVARTSEADTQYF. In nucleotides, the CDR3 is TGCAGCGTTGCGAGGACTAGCGAGGCAGATACGCAGTATTTT.

This clonotype was observed a few times. The chain has TRBV28 and TRBJ2-4; 8 bases line up with TRBD2. Germline CDR1 and CDR2: MDHEN and SYDVKM. The trim removed 6 bases at V and 1 base at J, leaving 8 bases unmatched. This CDR3 is built from 16 residues. CDR3 amino acids: CASRRAGGAAKNIQYF. The DNA for the CDR3 is TGTGCCAGCAGAAGGGCCGGGGGGGCGGCCAAAAACATTCAGTACTTC.

This clonotype was recorded at least ten times. The chain combines TRBV4-2 with TRBJ2-1; 10 bases fit TRBD2. The V gene's germline CDR1 is LGHNA and CDR2 YNFKEQ. The V gene end was trimmed by 1 base and the J gene end by 4 bases; junction bases not matched to a gene: 1. CDR3 size: 15 residues. This CDR3 reads CASSQVSGGYNEQFF. The CDR3 DNA follows: TGTGCCAGCAGCCAAGTTAGCGGGGGGTACAATGAGCAGTTCTTC.

For the CDR3, the DNA is TGCAGCGTGAGGGGCAGGTTAGGGTACGAGCAGTACTTC. Protein: CSVRGRLGYEQYF. This rearrangement joins TRBV29-1 to TRBJ2-7, with D perhaps TRBD1 or TRBD2 (5 bases each). Trimming cost V 6 bases and J 4 bases, with 16 bases left between them. Looked up from germline, CDR1 is SQVTM and CDR2 is ANQGSEA. CDR3 size: 13 residues.

This clonotype appeared many times. This chain uses TRBV6-1 with TRBJ2-7, with 7 bases identical to TRBD1. With V trimmed by 6 bases and J by 6 bases, 11 bases remained unmatched. CDR3 size: 14 residues. In germline, CDR1 is MNHNS, CDR2 SASEGT. The CDR3 DNA reads as TGTGCCAGCAGGACCGGGACAGAGATTACCGAGCAGTACTTC. Encoded protein: CASRTGTEITEQYF.

This clonotype was found a few times. V usage is TRBV5-6 and J usage is TRBJ2-7; 9 bases align to TRBD1. V lost 4 bases and J lost 4; bases outside the gene matches: 12. Germline V gives CDR1 SGHDT, CDR2 YYEEEE. This CDR3 is built from 16 residues. This CDR3 is CASSTIGQGPPYEQYF. CDR3 bases: TGTGCCAGCAGCACAATAGGACAGGGGCCCCCTTACGAGCAGTACTTC.

The rearrangement uses TRBV7-2 and TRBJ2-5; 8 nucleotides align to TRBD2. The J segment lost 5 bases and the V segment lost 5 bases, leaving 10 bases of the junction unmatched. The CDR3 contains 15 residues. Germline CDR1 is SGHTA and CDR2 is FQGNSA. The CDR3 DNA is TGTGCCAGCAGCATCTGGGAGCGGGGGAGGGAGACCCAGTACTTC. This translates into CASSIWERGRETQYF.

There are a few counts of this clonotype. This chain joins TRBV12-3 or TRBV12-4 and TRBJ2-2; 7 nucleotides line up with TRBD2. The trim removed 10 bases at V and 5 bases at J, leaving 10 bases unmatched. There are 14 residues in the CDR3. The CDR3 DNA is TGTGCCACCAGCGGGGTTTCTAAAACCGGGGAGCTGTTTTTT. Its translation is CATSGVSKTGELFF.

The chain recombines TRBV5-1 with TRBJ2-3; 9 bases are a match to TRBD1. This CDR3 comprises 14 residues. With V trimmed by 7 bases and J by 3 bases, 6 bases remained unmatched. Germline CDR1 is SGHRS and CDR2 is YFSETQ. CDR3 DNA sequence: TGCGCCAGCTCCGGACAGGGGTTAACAGATACGCAGTATTTT. Encoded protein: CASSGQGLTDTQYF.

A few counts support this clonotype. The chain carries TRBV29-1 and TRBJ2-2; TRBD2 is a possible D gene (6 bases). V was cut by 6 bases and J by 0 bases, with 11 bases left in between. Germline CDR1 SQVTM, CDR2 ANQGSEA. This CDR3 is 14 amino acids long. The CDR3 DNA is TGCAGCGTATCGAGGGACTCGAACACCGGGGAGCTGTTTTTT. It yields the protein CSVSRDSNTGELFF.